Listed below are T cell receptor beta chains from one sample, sequenced in a study of identifying expanded T cells in peripheral blood. Some clones are missing from TCRdb's copy, which holds only in-frame ones; the method was immunoSEQ multiplex PCR. This table has about 86,000 clones, roughly 85% appearing once. The sample taken for sequencing was blood. The receptors stem from a person aged 18 to 69 in good health. Both conserved end residues are part of each CDR3. Fields, in order: D gene, V gene, J gene, CDR3 length, clone size, CDR3 protein, CDR3 DNA. The D gene is left open where the match is weak. Expanded clones are given a class, and other clones once, few, many or no size at all.

d_gene: -; v_gene: TRBV2; j_gene: TRBJ2-5; len: 15; abundance: -; CDR3aa: CASSELGVRLETQYF; CDR3nt: TGTGCCAGCAGTGAATTAGGTGTGAGGTTAGAGACCCAGTACTTC
d_gene: -; v_gene: TRBV29-1; j_gene: TRBJ1-5; len: 13; abundance: -; CDR3aa: CSVGFGGNQPQHF; CDR3nt: TGCAGCGTTGGTTTTGGGGGCAATCAGCCCCAGCATTTT
d_gene: -; v_gene: TRBV11-2; j_gene: TRBJ1-1; len: 14; abundance: -; CDR3aa: CASSLLTGGTEAFF; CDR3nt: TGTGCCAGCAGCTTGTTAACGGGGGGCACTGAAGCTTTCTTT
d_gene: -; v_gene: TRBV6-5; j_gene: TRBJ1-2; len: 15; abundance: once; CDR3aa: CASRADRTTNYGYTF; CDR3nt: TGTGCCAGCAGGGCTGACAGAACTACTAACTATGGCTACACCTTC
d_gene: -; v_gene: TRBV19; j_gene: TRBJ1-1; len: 13; abundance: once; CDR3aa: CASSTGTPTEAFF; CDR3nt: TGTGCCAGTAGTACCGGGACACCAACTGAAGCTTTCTTT
d_gene: TRBD2; v_gene: TRBV7-7; j_gene: TRBJ2-1; len: 15; abundance: -; CDR3aa: CASSLLAGPYNEQFF; CDR3nt: TGTGCCAGCAGCTTACTAGCGGGGCCCTACAATGAGCAGTTCTTC
d_gene: -; v_gene: TRBV7-2; j_gene: TRBJ1-4; len: 13; abundance: few; CDR3aa: CASSSSPFRKLFF; CDR3nt: TGTGCCAGCAGCTCCTCCCCGTTTAGAAAACTGTTTTTT
d_gene: TRBD1; v_gene: TRBV2; j_gene: TRBJ1-1; len: 16; abundance: -; CDR3aa: CARKTGGGVWDTEAFF; CDR3nt: TGTGCCAGGAAGACAGGGGGGGGAGTCTGGGACACTGAAGCTTTCTTT
d_gene: -; v_gene: TRBV6-1; j_gene: TRBJ2-5; len: 15; abundance: -; CDR3aa: CASSVRPIQQETQYF; CDR3nt: TGTGCCAGCAGTGTTAGACCGATACAACAAGAGACCCAGTACTTC
d_gene: TRBD1; v_gene: TRBV4-3; j_gene: TRBJ1-2; len: 14; abundance: once; CDR3aa: CASSQEWTGYGYTF; CDR3nt: TGCGCCAGCAGCCAAGAGTGGACAGGGTATGGCTACACCTTC
d_gene: -; v_gene: TRBV25-1; j_gene: TRBJ2-1; len: 15; abundance: -; CDR3aa: CASSGQLNPYNEQFF; CDR3nt: TGTGCCAGCAGTGGACAGCTTAACCCTTACAATGAGCAGTTCTTC
d_gene: -; v_gene: TRBV19; j_gene: TRBJ2-3; len: 13; abundance: -; CDR3aa: CATGLGGPDTQYF; CDR3nt: TGTGCCACCGGGCTTGGAGGTCCCGATACGCAGTATTTT
d_gene: -; v_gene: TRBV27; j_gene: TRBJ2-1; len: 15; abundance: -; CDR3aa: CASSPWTPKISEQFF; CDR3nt: TGTGCCAGCAGTCCCTGGACACCAAAGATAAGTGAGCAGTTCTTC
d_gene: -; v_gene: TRBV4-1; j_gene: TRBJ1-5; len: 13; abundance: -; CDR3aa: CASSQEWSSPQHF; CDR3nt: TGCGCCAGCAGCCAAGAGTGGTCCTCGCCCCAGCATTTT
d_gene: -; v_gene: TRBV10-3; j_gene: TRBJ2-3; len: 13; abundance: -; CDR3aa: CAISGGLTDTQYF; CDR3nt: TGTGCCATCAGTGGAGGACTAACGGATACGCAGTATTTT
d_gene: -; v_gene: TRBV19; j_gene: TRBJ1-6; len: 15; abundance: -; CDR3aa: CASSIRRVSDSPLHF; CDR3nt: TGTGCCAGTAGTATTCGCCGGGTGTCAGACTCACCCCTCCACTTT
d_gene: -; v_gene: TRBV19; j_gene: TRBJ2-5; len: 13; abundance: -; CDR3aa: CASRQGGVETQYF; CDR3nt: TGTGCCAGTAGGCAGGGCGGGGTGGAGACCCAGTACTTC
d_gene: -; v_gene: TRBV6-5; j_gene: TRBJ2-3; len: 15; abundance: -; CDR3aa: CASSYGRGSTDTQYF; CDR3nt: TGTGCCAGCAGTTACGGCCGGGGCAGCACAGATACGCAGTATTTT
d_gene: -; v_gene: TRBV2; j_gene: TRBJ2-7; len: 17; abundance: once; CDR3aa: CASSESGPSRILGEQYF; CDR3nt: TGTGCCAGCAGTGAGTCCGGTCCTAGTCGTATCTTGGGCGAGCAGTACTTC
d_gene: -; v_gene: TRBV5-6; j_gene: TRBJ1-1; len: 14; abundance: few; CDR3aa: CASSLEWRNTEAFF; CDR3nt: TGTGCCAGCAGCTTGGAATGGCGGAACACTGAAGCTTTCTTT